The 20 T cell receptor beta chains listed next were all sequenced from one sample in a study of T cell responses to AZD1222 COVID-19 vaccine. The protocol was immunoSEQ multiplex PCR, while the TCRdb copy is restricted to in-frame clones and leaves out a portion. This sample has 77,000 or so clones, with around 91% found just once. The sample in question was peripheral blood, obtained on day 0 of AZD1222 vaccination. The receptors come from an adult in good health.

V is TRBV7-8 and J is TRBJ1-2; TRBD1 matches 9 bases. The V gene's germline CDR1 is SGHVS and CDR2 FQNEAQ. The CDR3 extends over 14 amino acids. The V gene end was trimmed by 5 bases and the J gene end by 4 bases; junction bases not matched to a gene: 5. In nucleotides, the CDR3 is TGTGCCAGCAGCCGCCGGGACAGGGTCTATGGCTACACCTTC. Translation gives CASSRRDRVYGYTF.

The CDR3 is CASSYSDLQETQYF. The CDR3 DNA reads TGTGCCAGCAGTTATTCGGATTTACAAGAGACCCAGTACTTC. The V call is TRBV6-1, the J call TRBJ2-5; D remains ambiguous. Trimming stripped 5 bases from V and 2 bases from J, with 12 bases between. This CDR3 has 14 amino acids. Germline V CDR1 and CDR2: MNHNS, SASEGT.

The CDR3 DNA reads as TGTGCCAGCAGACCCGGGACAGGGAGAAATTCACCCCTCCACTTT. Its translation is CASRPGTGRNSPLHF. The chain joins TRBV2 to TRBJ1-6; 9 bases are shared with TRBD1. The germline gives CDR1 SNHLY, CDR2 FYNNEI. Germline trimming cut 6 bases from V and 7 bases from J; bases unmatched to any gene: 7. This CDR3 has 15 amino acids.

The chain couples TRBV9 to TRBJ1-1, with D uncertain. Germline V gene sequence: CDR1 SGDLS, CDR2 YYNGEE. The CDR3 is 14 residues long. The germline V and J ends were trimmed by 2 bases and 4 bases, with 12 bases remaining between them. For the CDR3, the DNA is TGTGCCAGCAGCGTGCAGGTCGAAGGCACTGAAGCTTTCTTT. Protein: CASSVQVEGTEAFF.

This CDR3 reads CASSLRGSGLYNEQFF. The CDR3 coding sequence is TGTGCCAGCAGCTTAAGGGGGAGCGGTTTATACAATGAGCAGTTCTTC. The chain recombines TRBV7-2 with TRBJ2-1, with D perhaps matching TRBD1 (6 bases). Between the trimmed V and J ends, which lost 2 bases and 4 bases, there was a span of 15 bases. The CDR3 has 16 amino acids. CDR1 and CDR2 from the germline V gene are SGHTA and FQGNSA.

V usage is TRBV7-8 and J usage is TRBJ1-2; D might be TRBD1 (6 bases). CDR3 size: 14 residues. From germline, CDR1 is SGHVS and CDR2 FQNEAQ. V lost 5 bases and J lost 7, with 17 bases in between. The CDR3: CASSLPRGAGGYTF. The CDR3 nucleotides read TGTGCCAGCAGCCTCCCTAGGGGGGCGGGTGGCTACACCTTC.

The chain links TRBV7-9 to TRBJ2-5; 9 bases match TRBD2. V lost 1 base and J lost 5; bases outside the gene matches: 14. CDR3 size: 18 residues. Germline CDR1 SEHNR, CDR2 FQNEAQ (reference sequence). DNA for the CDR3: TGTGCCAGCAGCTTAGATGGGGATAGCGGGAGCGGTGTCGAGACCCAGTACTTC. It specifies CASSLDGDSGSGVETQYF.

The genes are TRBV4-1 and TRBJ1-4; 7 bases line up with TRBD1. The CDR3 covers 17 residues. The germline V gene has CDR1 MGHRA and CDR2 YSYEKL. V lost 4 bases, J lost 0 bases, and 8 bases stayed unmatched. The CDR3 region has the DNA TGCGCCAGCAGCCCGGGACAGACCAGTGCAACTAATGAAAAACTGTTTTTT. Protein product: CASSPGQTSATNEKLFF.

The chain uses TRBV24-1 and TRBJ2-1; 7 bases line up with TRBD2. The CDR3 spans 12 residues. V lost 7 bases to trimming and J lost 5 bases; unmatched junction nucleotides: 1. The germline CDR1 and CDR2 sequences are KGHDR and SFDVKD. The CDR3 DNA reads TGTGCCACCAGCAGCGGGGACAATGAGCAGTTCTTC. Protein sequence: CATSSGDNEQFF.

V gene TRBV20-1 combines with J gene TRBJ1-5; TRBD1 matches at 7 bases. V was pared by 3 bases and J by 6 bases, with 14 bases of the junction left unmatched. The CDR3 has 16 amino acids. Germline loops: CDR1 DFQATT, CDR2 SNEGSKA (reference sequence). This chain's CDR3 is CSASPIKEGAVQPQHF. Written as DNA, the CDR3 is TGCAGTGCTAGTCCCATTAAGGAGGGGGCCGTTCAGCCCCAGCATTTT.

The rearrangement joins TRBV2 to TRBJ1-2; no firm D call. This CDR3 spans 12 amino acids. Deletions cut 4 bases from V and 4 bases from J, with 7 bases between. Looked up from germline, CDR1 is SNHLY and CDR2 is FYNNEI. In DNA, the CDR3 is TGTGCCAGCAGTGGCCAGTTCTATGGCTACACCTTC. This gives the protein CASSGQFYGYTF.

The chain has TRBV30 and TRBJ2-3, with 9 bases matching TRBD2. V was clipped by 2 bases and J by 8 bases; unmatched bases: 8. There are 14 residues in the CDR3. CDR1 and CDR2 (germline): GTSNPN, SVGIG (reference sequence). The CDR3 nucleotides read TGTGCCTGGAGTTCCGGACTAGCGACGGGTACGCAGTATTTT. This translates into CAWSSGLATGTQYF.

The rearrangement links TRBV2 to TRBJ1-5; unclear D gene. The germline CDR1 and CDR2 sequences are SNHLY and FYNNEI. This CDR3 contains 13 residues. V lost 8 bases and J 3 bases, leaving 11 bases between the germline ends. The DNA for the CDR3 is TGTGCCAGCCTGATGGGCCTCAATCAGCCCCAGCATTTT. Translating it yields CASLMGLNQPQHF.

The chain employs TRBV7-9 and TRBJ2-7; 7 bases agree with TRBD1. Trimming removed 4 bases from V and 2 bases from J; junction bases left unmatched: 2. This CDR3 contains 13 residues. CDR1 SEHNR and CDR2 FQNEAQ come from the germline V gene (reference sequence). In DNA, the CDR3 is TGTGCCAGCAGCTGGACAGGAACCTACGAGCAGTACTTC. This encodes CASSWTGTYEQYF.

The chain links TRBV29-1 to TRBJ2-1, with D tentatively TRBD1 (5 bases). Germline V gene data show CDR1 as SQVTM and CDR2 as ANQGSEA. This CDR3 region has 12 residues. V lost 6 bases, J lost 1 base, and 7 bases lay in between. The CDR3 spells CSVTASYNEQFF. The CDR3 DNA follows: TGCAGCGTGACAGCTTCCTACAATGAGCAGTTCTTC.

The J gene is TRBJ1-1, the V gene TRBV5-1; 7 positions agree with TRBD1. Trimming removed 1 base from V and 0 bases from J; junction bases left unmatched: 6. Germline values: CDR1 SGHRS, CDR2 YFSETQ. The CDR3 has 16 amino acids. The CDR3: CASSLQGGSMNTEAFF. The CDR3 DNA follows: TGCGCCAGCAGCTTGCAAGGGGGCAGTATGAACACTGAAGCTTTCTTT.

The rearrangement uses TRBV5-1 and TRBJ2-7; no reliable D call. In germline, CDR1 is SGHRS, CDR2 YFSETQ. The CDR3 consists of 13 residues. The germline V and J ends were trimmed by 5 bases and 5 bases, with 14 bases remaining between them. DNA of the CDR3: TGCGCCAGCAGTAACCTCGCGGAAAACGAGCAGTACTTC. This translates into CASSNLAENEQYF.

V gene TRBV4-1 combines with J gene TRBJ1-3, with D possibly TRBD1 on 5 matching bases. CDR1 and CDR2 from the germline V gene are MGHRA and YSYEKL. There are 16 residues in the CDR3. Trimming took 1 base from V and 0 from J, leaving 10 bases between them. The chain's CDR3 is CASSQGTQSSGNTIYF. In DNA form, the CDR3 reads TGCGCCAGCAGCCAAGGGACACAGAGCTCTGGAAACACCATATATTTT.

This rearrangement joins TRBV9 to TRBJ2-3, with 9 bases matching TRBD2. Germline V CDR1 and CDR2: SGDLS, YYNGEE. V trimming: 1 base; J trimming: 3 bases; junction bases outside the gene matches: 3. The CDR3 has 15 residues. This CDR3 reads CASSVLGLATDTQYF. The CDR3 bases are TGTGCCAGCAGCGTACTCGGACTAGCGACAGATACGCAGTATTTT.

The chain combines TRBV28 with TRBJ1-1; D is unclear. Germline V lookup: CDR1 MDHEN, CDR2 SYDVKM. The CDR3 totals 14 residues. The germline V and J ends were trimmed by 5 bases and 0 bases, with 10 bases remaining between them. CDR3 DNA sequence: TGTGCCAGCAGTACCGACGGCATGAACACTGAAGCTTTCTTT. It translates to CASSTDGMNTEAFF.